The 7 T cell receptor beta chains given below trace back to one sample, sequenced in a study of T cell responses to AZD1222 COVID-19 vaccine. The assay was immunoSEQ multiplex PCR, and TCRdb's table has in-frame clones only and misses some. In the table there are 110,000 to 150,000 clones, 85% to 95% of which are singletons. Sample: peripheral blood, taken after recovery from COVID-19. The receptors here all came from an adult who had recovered from COVID-19.

The V call is TRBV5-1, the J call TRBJ2-7; the D gene is possibly TRBD1 (5 bases). CDR1 is SGHRS and CDR2 is YFSETQ in the germline V gene. This CDR3 has 14 amino acids. The V gene lost 2 bases and the J gene lost 0 bases, with 9 bases spanning the gap. CDR3 coding DNA: TGCGCCAGCAGCTTTACTGGGGCCTCCTACGAGCAGTACTTC. This encodes CASSFTGASYEQYF.

The rearrangement joins TRBV7-3 to TRBJ2-5; 8 nucleotides align to TRBD2. CDR1 and CDR2 (germline): SGHTA, FQGTGA. V was clipped by 2 bases and J by 2 bases; unmatched bases: 4. This CDR3 region has 15 residues. This chain's CDR3 is CASSLGAGGQETQYF. DNA of the CDR3: TGTGCCAGCAGCTTAGGTGCGGGGGGACAAGAGACCCAGTACTTC.

This chain joins TRBV7-9 and TRBJ2-1, with D possibly TRBD1 on 6 matching bases. V lost 4 bases to trimming and J lost 6 bases, with 7 bases between them. The CDR3 is made up of 12 amino acids. Germline CDR1 reads SEHNR; CDR2 reads FQNEAQ (reference sequence). The DNA for the CDR3 is TGTGCCAGCAGCTCACAGGGCAATGAGCAGTTCTTC. It translates to CASSSQGNEQFF.

The chain carries TRBV4-1 and TRBJ2-7; possibly TRBD1 for D (7 bases). Trimming took 6 bases from V and 4 from J, leaving 19 bases between them. This CDR3 region has 15 residues. The germline gives CDR1 MGHRA, CDR2 YSYEKL. In nucleotides, the CDR3 is TGCGCCAGCAGTCTTTCCGGAGGGGGCCTATACGAGCAGTACTTC. Translation gives CASSLSGGGLYEQYF.

This chain connects TRBV2 to TRBJ2-1, with 11 bases identical to TRBD2. This CDR3 spans 15 amino acids. Germline V gives CDR1 SNHLY, CDR2 FYNNEI. V shed 6 bases, J shed 7 bases, and the junction held 8 bases outside the gene matches. The CDR3 sequence: CASRETSGDINEQFF. For the CDR3, the DNA is TGTGCCAGCAGGGAGACTAGCGGGGATATTAATGAGCAGTTCTTC.

The chain links TRBV20-1 to TRBJ1-1; D is ambiguous. Germline V gene data show CDR1 as DFQATT and CDR2 as SNEGSKA (reference sequence). V lost 3 bases and J 0 bases, leaving 11 bases between the germline ends. The length of the CDR3 is 14 residues. The CDR3 bases are TGCAGTGCTAGTCGTGGTTCGGTGAACACTGAAGCTTTCTTT. This codes for CSASRGSVNTEAFF.

The rearrangement joins TRBV29-1 to TRBJ2-3; possibly TRBD1 for D (5 bases). The CDR3 consists of 13 residues. Per germline, CDR1 SQVTM and CDR2 ANQGSEA. With 3 bases removed from V and 3 bases from J, the gap between germline ends came to 10 bases. Here the CDR3 reads CSVEGRVTDTQYF. The CDR3 DNA reads as TGCAGCGTTGAGGGCAGGGTTACAGATACGCAGTATTTT.